One T cell receptor beta chain is described in this entry. Its antigen is unidentified. This entry comes from a study of vaccination and CD4 T cells after COVID-19. The treatment denotes: approximately 9-day PBMC culture with coronavirus spike peptide pools or control peptides (ViraFEST assay). Cultures of PBMCs, around 1.8 million per well, were set up with about 9.4 IU/ml IL-2 and around 9.8 ug/ml peptide pools. V was pared by 6 bases and J by 2 bases, with 5 bases of the junction left unmatched. Germline CDR1 MNHEY, CDR2 SMNVEV (reference sequence). This CDR3 is 15 amino acids long. Once obtained from cultured CD4+ T cells, the DNA was sequenced using the Oncomine TCR Beta short-read assay. Via MiXCR, TCRdb re-called the PCR reads, giving one row per CDR3 protein. The sample consists of about 20,000 distinct CDR3 sequences, roughly three fifths of them appearing once.

Sequencing was done on a sample of CD4+ T cells from blood, cultured in vitro. This receptor was obtained from a human donor who had recovered from COVID-19. The rearrangement joins TRBV27 to TRBJ1-1; 11 bases fit TRBD1. The CDR3 region has the DNA TGTGCCAGCAGCTCCGGGACAGGGGGAAACACTGAAGCTTTCTTT. This encodes CASSSGTGGNTEAFF.